The TCR beta chain described here comes from a study of blood T cell repertoires in COVID-19. As for the study in general: Donors in the United States, Italy and Spain gave samples during acute or convalescent COVID-19. Sources were T cells, B-cell-depleted T cells, or PBMCs; the material itself was cDNA or gDNA.

All enrollees were about 18 to 89 years old and from about 25 US areas. Exposed volunteers were people who met a COVID-19 case within 2 weeks before study entry. The table came from immunoSEQ multiplex PCR; TCRdb's copy has only in-frame clones and leaves some out. The sample holds around 200,000 clones; 86% are singletons and the top ten take roughly 4.5%. The CDR3 loop spans 13 amino acids. V lost 1 base and J 8 bases, leaving 9 bases between the germline ends. Looked up from germline, CDR1 is SGDLS and CDR2 is YYNGEE. The sample holds one count of this clone. The clonotype was recovered from a woman between 25 and 40 years old who had been exposed to COVID-19. The specimen was PBMCs or T cells enriched from blood (not recorded which). The chain carries TRBV9 and TRBJ2-2; tentative D call: TRBD1 (6 bases). As DNA, the CDR3 is TGTGCCAGCAGCGTACCGCAGGGGGGGGAGCTGTTTTTT. The encoded protein is CASSVPQGGELFF.